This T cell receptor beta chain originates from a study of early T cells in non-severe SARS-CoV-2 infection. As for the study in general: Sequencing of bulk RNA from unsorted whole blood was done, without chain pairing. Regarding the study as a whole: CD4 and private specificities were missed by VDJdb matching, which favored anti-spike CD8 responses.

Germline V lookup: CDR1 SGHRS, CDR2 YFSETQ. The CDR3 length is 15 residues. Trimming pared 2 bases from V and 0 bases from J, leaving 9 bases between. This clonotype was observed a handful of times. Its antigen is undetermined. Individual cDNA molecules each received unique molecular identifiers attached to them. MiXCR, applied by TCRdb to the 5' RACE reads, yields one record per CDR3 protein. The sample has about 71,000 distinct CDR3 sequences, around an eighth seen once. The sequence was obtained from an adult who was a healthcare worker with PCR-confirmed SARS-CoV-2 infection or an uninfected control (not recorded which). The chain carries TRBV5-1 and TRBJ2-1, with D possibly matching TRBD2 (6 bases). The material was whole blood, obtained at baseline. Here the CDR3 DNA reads TGCGCCAGCAGCTTCGGGGGTAGCTCCTACAATGAGCAGTTCTTC. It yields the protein CASSFGGSSYNEQFF.